Shown below are 18 T cell receptor beta chains from a single sample sequenced in a study of identical twins. Each CDR3 protein gets one entry after TCRdb re-called the 5' RACE reads with MiXCR. The table has 1,800,000 or so distinct CDR3 sequences, about 30% seen once. Material for sequencing was cord blood. These TCRs come from a newborn girl in good health.

The V call is TRBV6-1, the J call TRBJ2-1, with 10 bases fitting TRBD2. This CDR3 has 15 amino acids. The germline gives CDR1 MNHNS, CDR2 SASEGT. Trimming cost V 10 bases and J 5 bases; bases outside gene matches: 11. In nucleotides, the CDR3 is TGTGCCACCGACCCGACTAGCGGGCGCCACAATGAGCAGTTCTTC. Its protein product is CATDPTSGRHNEQFF.

The CDR3 loop is CASSSGTGGHEQYF. The CDR3 DNA reads TGCGCCAGCAGCTCCGGGACAGGGGGCCACGAGCAGTACTTC. V usage is TRBV5-1 and J usage is TRBJ2-7, with 12 positions matching TRBD1. This CDR3 has 14 amino acids. In germline, CDR1 is SGHRS, CDR2 YFSETQ. V dropped 3 bases and J dropped 5; count of bases not matched to a gene: 3.

The gene calls are TRBV5-1 and TRBJ2-5; no reliable D call. Per the germline V gene, CDR1 is SGHRS and CDR2 is YFSETQ. V gave up 0 bases and J gave up 11 bases, with 20 bases separating them. The CDR3 sequence is 15 residues long. The CDR3 DNA follows: TGCGCCAGCAGCTTGGGTCGGGCGGATTACAATGAGCAGTACTTC. Translating gives CASSLGRADYNEQYF.

This clonotype was detected ten times or more. The chain joins TRBV28 to TRBJ1-1; possibly TRBD1 for D (5 bases). With 3 bases removed from V and 8 bases from J, the gap between germline ends came to 7 bases. CDR3 length: 11 amino acids. The germline CDR1 and CDR2 sequences are MDHEN and SYDVKM. CDR3 coding DNA: TGTGCCAGCAGTTTGGGACGGGAAGCTTTCTTT. It specifies CASSLGREAFF.

The chain carries TRBV6-4 and TRBJ2-1; TRBD2 matches 10 bases. The V gene's germline CDR1 is MRHNA and CDR2 SNTAGT. The CDR3 has 16 amino acids. V trimming: 2 bases; J trimming: 4 bases; junction bases outside the gene matches: 5. CDR3 DNA: TGTGCCAGCAGTGACGGGCTAGCGGGAGAGTACAATGAGCAGTTCTTC. Translating gives CASSDGLAGEYNEQFF.

This chain joins TRBV20-1 and TRBJ2-3, with D tentatively TRBD1 (6 bases). Per the germline V gene, CDR1 is DFQATT and CDR2 is SNEGSKA (reference sequence). The CDR3 covers 11 residues. Trimming shortened V by 5 bases and J by 4 bases, and 7 bases separated the two germline ends. CDR3 nucleotides: TGCAGTGCTTACAGGGCAGATACGCAGTATTTT. It yields the protein CSAYRADTQYF.

The chain links TRBV5-4 to TRBJ2-1; no clear D. The CDR3 sequence is 14 residues long. V lost 0 bases and J 5 bases, leaving 9 bases between the germline ends. CDR1 and CDR2 (germline): SGHNT, YYREEE (reference sequence). In DNA, the CDR3 is TGTGCCAGCAGCTTGGTCACGGATGACAATGAGCAGTTCTTC. Protein: CASSLVTDDNEQFF. Complete variable domain (other parts from reference TRBV5-4 and TRBJ2-1): ETGVTQSPTHLIKTRGQQVTLRCSSQSGHNTVSWYQQALGQGPQFIFQYYREEENGRGNFPPRFSGLQFPNYSSELNVNALELDDSALYLCASSLVTDDNEQFFGPGTRLTVL.

V is TRBV24-1 and J is TRBJ2-4; 9 bases fit TRBD1. Germline V gives CDR1 KGHDR, CDR2 SFDVKD. This CDR3 is built from 17 residues. V lost 4 bases and J lost 0; bases outside the gene matches: 6. The CDR3 DNA is TGTGCCACCAGTGAGCGCAACAGGGGGCTAGCCAAAAACATTCAGTACTTC. As protein: CATSERNRGLAKNIQYF.

This clonotype was seen a few times. The chain is built from TRBV12-3 or TRBV12-4 and TRBJ1-5; D is uncertain. Trimming removed 3 bases from V and 4 bases from J, with 10 bases in between. The CDR3 contains 14 residues. CDR3 residues: CASSFLDRNQPQHF. The CDR3 DNA follows: TGTGCCAGCAGTTTCCTGGACCGAAATCAGCCCCAGCATTTT.

This clonotype has only a few counts. V usage is TRBV7-2 and J usage is TRBJ2-7; D not certain. The CDR3 sequence is 12 residues long. Germline V gene lookup returns CDR1 SGHTA and CDR2 FQGNSA. V dropped 5 bases and J dropped 6 bases, with 11 bases sitting between them. This CDR3 is CASSLDAFEQYF. CDR3 nucleotide sequence: TGTGCCAGCAGCCTAGACGCGTTCGAGCAGTACTTC.

The chain links TRBV24-1 to TRBJ2-1; the D is unclear. The germline V gene encodes CDR1 KGHDR and CDR2 SFDVKD. CDR3 length equals 17 residues. Trimming pared 1 base from V and 2 bases from J, leaving 14 bases between. This chain's CDR3 is CATSDFKPGQPYNEQFF. DNA of the CDR3: TGTGCCACCAGTGATTTTAAGCCAGGCCAACCCTACAATGAGCAGTTCTTC.

This clonotype was counted ten times or more. The J gene is TRBJ1-2, the V gene TRBV7-9; no definite D call. Germline V gives CDR1 SEHNR, CDR2 FQNEAQ (reference sequence). V was clipped by 1 base and J by 5 bases, with 11 bases between them. The CDR3 is 14 residues long. The CDR3 DNA is TGTGCCAGCAGCTTAGGCGGGGATCGGTATGGCTACACCTTC. This encodes CASSLGGDRYGYTF. Complete variable domain (other parts from reference TRBV7-9 and TRBJ1-2): DTGVSQNPRHKITKRGQNVTFRCDPISEHNRLYWYRQTLGQGPEFLTYFQNEAQLEKSRLLSDRFSAERPKGSFSTLEIQRTEQGDSAMYLCASSLGGDRYGYTFGSGTRLTVV.

This chain joins TRBV28 and TRBJ1-2, with D perhaps matching TRBD1 (5 bases). With 5 bases removed from V and 8 bases from J, the gap between germline ends came to 15 bases. CDR3 size: 13 residues. CDR1 is MDHEN, CDR2 SYDVKM, per germline. The CDR3, as DNA: TGTGCCAGCAGTCCCGGACCCAGGGTCGGCTACACCTTC. It yields the protein CASSPGPRVGYTF.

The V and J genes are TRBV20-1 and TRBJ1-2, with D possibly matching TRBD1 (6 bases). The V end was cut by 6 bases, the J end by 4 bases, with 12 bases between. There are 12 residues in the CDR3. From germline, CDR1 is DFQATT and CDR2 SNEGSKA (reference sequence). The CDR3 protein is CSAPQDSYGYTF. Written as DNA, the CDR3 is TGCAGTGCCCCACAGGACAGCTATGGCTACACCTTC.

Only a few counts were recorded for this clonotype. V and J are TRBV7-2 and TRBJ2-2; 7 positions match TRBD2. The germline gives CDR1 SGHTA, CDR2 FQGNSA. The CDR3 contains 16 residues. Germline trimming cut 1 base from V and 2 bases from J; bases unmatched to any gene: 4. CDR3 region: CASSLGGSANTGELFF. CDR3 DNA sequence: TGTGCCAGCAGCTTAGGCGGGAGTGCAAACACCGGGGAGCTGTTTTTT.

The chain has TRBV16 and TRBJ2-1; TRBD1 or TRBD2 may be the D gene (5 bases each). Between the trimmed V and J ends, which lost 0 bases and 2 bases, there was a span of 8 bases. Germline CDR1 KGHSY, CDR2 FQNENV. The CDR3 extends over 15 amino acids. CDR3 amino acids: CASSQSRGPYNEQFF. The CDR3 region has the DNA TGTGCCAGCAGCCAATCTCGGGGACCCTACAATGAGCAGTTCTTC.

This clonotype was recorded at least ten times. The J gene is TRBJ2-1, the V gene TRBV18, with D unresolved. This CDR3 is 14 amino acids long. The germline V gene encodes CDR1 KGHSH and CDR2 LQKENI. The V gene lost 8 bases and the J gene lost 0 bases, with 11 bases spanning the gap. CDR3 protein: CASSRRGSYNEQFF. CDR3 DNA: TGTGCCAGCAGTAGGAGAGGCTCCTACAATGAGCAGTTCTTC. Combining the CDR3 with reference TRBV18 and TRBJ2-1 gives the whole variable domain NAGVMQNPRHLVRRRGQEARLRCSPMKGHSHVYWYRQLPEEGLKFMVYLQKENIIDESGMPKERFSAEFPKEGPSILRIQQVVRGDSAAYFCASSRRGSYNEQFFGPGTRLTVL.

This clonotype was counted only a few times. The gene calls are TRBV14 and TRBJ2-3; weak D call: TRBD1 (6 bases). Trimming removed 3 bases from V and 3 bases from J, with 19 bases in between. The V gene's germline CDR1 is SGHDN and CDR2 FVKESK. This CDR3 has 17 amino acids. CDR3: CASSHGALRGKTDTQYF. DNA of the CDR3: TGTGCCAGCAGCCATGGGGCCTTAAGGGGGAAAACAGATACGCAGTATTTT. Supplemented by reference TRBV14 and TRBJ2-3, the full variable domain reads EAGVTQFPSHSVIEKGQTVTLRCDPISGHDNLYWYRRVMGKEIKFLLHFVKESKQDESGMPNNRFLAERTGGTYSTLKVQPAELEDSGVYFCASSHGALRGKTDTQYFGPGTRLTVL.